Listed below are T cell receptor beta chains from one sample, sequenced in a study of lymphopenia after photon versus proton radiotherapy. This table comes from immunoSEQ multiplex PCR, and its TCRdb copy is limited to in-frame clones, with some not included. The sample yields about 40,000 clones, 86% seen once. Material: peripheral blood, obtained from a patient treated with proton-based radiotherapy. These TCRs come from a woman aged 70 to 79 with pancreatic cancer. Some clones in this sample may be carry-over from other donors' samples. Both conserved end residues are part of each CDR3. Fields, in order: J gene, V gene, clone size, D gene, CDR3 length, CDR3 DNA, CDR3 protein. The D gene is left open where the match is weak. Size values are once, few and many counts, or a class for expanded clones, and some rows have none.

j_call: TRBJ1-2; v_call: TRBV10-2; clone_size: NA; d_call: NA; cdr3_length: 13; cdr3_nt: TGCGCCAGCAGTGAGAACCCGGGGTATGGCTACACCTTC; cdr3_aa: CASSENPGYGYTF
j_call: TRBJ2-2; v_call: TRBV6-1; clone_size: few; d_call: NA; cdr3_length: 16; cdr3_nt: TGTGCCAGCAGTGAGTCAACGGGAGTAAACACCGGGGAGCTGTTTTTT; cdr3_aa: CASSESTGVNTGELFF
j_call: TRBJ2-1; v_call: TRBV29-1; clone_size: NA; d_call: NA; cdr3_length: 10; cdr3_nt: TGCAGCGTTGCCAGCGGTGAGCAGTTCTTC; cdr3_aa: CSVASGEQFF
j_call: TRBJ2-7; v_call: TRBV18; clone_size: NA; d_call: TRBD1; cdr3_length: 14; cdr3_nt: TGTGCCAGCTCACCCGACAGGGAAAGAGCCGAGCAGTACTTC; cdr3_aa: CASSPDRERAEQYF
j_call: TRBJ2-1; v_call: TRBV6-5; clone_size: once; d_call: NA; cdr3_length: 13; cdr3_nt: TGTGCCAGCACCATTGGGCCAAACAATGAGCAGTTCTTC; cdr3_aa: CASTIGPNNEQFF
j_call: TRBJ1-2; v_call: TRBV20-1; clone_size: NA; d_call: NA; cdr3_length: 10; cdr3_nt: TGCAGCGGGGACCCAGGGGTTGTCACCTTC; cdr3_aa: CSGDPGVVTF
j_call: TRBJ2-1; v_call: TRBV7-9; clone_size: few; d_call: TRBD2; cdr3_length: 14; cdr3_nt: TGTGCCAGCAGCTTCACTAGCGGGCCCAATGAGCAGTTCTTC; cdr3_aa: CASSFTSGPNEQFF
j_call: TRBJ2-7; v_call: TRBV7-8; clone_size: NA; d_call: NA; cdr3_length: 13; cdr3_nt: TGTGCCAGCAGCTGGGGACCGACAGGCGAGCAGTACTTC; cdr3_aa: CASSWGPTGEQYF
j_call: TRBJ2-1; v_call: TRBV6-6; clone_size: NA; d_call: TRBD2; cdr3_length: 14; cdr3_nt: TGTGCCAGCAGTGGGACTAACGCCCACAATGAGCAGTTCTTC; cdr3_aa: CASSGTNAHNEQFF
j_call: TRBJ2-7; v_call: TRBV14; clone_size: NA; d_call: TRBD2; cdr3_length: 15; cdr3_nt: TGTGCCAGCAGCCAACGACTAGCGGGAGGCTACGAGCAGTACTTC; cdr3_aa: CASSQRLAGGYEQYF
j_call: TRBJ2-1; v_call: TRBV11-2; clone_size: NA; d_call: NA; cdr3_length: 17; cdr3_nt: TGTGCCAGCAGCTTCCGCCAAACCGGGGACCCCTACAATGAGCAGTTCTTC; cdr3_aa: CASSFRQTGDPYNEQFF
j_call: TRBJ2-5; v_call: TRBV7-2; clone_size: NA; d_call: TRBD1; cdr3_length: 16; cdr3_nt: TGTGCCAGCAGCACGACATCAGGGGGCGCTTACGAGACCCAGTACTTC; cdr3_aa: CASSTTSGGAYETQYF
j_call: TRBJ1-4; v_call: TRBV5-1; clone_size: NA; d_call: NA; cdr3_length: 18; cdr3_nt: TGCGCCAGCAGCCTGCAAGGGGGGCGCGGGGGGTATGGTGAAAAACTGTTTTTT; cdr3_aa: CASSLQGGRGGYGEKLFF
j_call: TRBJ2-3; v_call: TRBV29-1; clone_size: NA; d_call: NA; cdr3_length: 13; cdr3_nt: TGCAGCGTTGGGACAAACTTGTGGGGTACGCAGTATTTT; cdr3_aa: CSVGTNLWGTQYF
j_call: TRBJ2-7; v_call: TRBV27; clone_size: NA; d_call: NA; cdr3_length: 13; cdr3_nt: TGTGCCAGCAGTTCGACAGTTCCCTACGAGCAGTACTTC; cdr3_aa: CASSSTVPYEQYF
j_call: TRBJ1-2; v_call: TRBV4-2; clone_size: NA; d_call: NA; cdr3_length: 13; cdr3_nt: TGTGCCAGCAGTATGTCAGGGGTGGAAGGCTACACCTTC; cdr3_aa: CASSMSGVEGYTF
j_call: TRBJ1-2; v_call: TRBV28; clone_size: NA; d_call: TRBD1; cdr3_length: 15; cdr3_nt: TGTGCCAGCAGTCCCCAGGACAGGGGACAAGATGGCTACACCTTC; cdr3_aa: CASSPQDRGQDGYTF
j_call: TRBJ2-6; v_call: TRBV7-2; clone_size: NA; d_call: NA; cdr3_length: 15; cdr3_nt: TGTGCCAGCAGGGCCTCCGGTCCTGGGGCCAACGTCCTGACTTTC; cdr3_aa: CASRASGPGANVLTF
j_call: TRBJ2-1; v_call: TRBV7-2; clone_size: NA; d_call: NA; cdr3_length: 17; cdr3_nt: TGTGCCAGCAGCCCAGCCCCCGGCAGGGGAGGGGACAATGAGCAGTTCTTC; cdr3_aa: CASSPAPGRGGDNEQFF
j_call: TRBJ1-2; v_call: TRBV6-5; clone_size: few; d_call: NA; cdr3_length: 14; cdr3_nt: TGTGCCAGCAGTACAGGGACGGTGTCCTATGGCTACACCTTC; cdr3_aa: CASSTGTVSYGYTF
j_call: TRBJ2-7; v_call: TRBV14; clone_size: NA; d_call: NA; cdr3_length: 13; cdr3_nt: TGTGCCAACAGCCACGTTGTGAATAACGAGCAGTACTTC; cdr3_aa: CANSHVVNNEQYF
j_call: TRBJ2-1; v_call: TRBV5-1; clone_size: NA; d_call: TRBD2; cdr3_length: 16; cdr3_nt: TGCGCCAGCACCCTAGCGGGAGGGCTCAGATACAATGAGCAGTTCTTC; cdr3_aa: CASTLAGGLRYNEQFF
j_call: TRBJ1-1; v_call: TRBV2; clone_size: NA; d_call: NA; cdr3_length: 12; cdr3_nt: TGTGCCAATTCCTACTGGAGGACTGAAGCTTTCTTT; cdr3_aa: CANSYWRTEAFF
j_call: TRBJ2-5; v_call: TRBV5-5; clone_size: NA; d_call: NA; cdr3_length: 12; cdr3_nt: TGTGCCAGCAGCTTCCTCCAAGAGACCCAGTACTTC; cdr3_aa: CASSFLQETQYF
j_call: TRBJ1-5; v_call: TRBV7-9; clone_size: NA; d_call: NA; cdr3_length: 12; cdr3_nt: TGTGCCAGCAGCTTAGAGGGAGGACCCCAGCATTTT; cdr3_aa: CASSLEGGPQHF
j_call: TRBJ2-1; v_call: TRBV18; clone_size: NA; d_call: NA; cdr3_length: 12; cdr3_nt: TGTGCCAGCTCACCACAGGGAACCGAGCAGTTCTTC; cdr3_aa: CASSPQGTEQFF
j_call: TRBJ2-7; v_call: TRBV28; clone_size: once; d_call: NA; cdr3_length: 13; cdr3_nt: TGTGCCAGCAGTTTAAAGGTGGGGGACGAGCAGTACTTC; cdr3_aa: CASSLKVGDEQYF
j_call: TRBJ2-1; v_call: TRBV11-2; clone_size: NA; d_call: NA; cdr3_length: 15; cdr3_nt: TGTGCCAGCAGCTTAGGTCCTGGCCCCAACAATGAGCAGTTCTTC; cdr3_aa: CASSLGPGPNNEQFF
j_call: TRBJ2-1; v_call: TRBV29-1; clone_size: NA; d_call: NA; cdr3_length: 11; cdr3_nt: TGCAGCGCTCGGACCTACAATGAGCAGTTCTTC; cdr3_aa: CSARTYNEQFF
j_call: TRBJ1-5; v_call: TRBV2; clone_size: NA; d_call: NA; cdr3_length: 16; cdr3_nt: TGTGCCAGCAGTGAACGGGGGGGCGCGGACAATCAGCCCCAGCATTTT; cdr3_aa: CASSERGGADNQPQHF
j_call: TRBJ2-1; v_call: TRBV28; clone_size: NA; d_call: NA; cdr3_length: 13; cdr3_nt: TGTGCCAGCAGTTTCTCCCCTCGCGATGAGCAGTTCTTC; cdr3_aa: CASSFSPRDEQFF
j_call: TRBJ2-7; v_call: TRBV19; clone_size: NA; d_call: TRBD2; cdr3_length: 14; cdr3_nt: TGTGCCAGTGGCCCGACTAGCCTCCTATACGAGCAGTACTTC; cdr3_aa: CASGPTSLLYEQYF
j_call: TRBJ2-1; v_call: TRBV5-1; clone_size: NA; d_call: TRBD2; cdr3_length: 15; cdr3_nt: TGCGCCAGCAGCTTGGAGGTGACTAGCAGCAATGAGCAGTTCTTC; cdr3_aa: CASSLEVTSSNEQFF